This TCR beta chain appears in the sequencing data of a study of CD8 T cells in ankylosing spondylitis. Whole-study findings and limits: In the blood and synovial fluid of reactive arthritis, some motif variants had been previously reported. Relatively rare in peripheral blood, disease-linked clones were also CD8+. Significant enrichment of disease-linked clones was reportedly seen in matched ankylosing spondylitis synovial fluid. Within ankylosing spondylitis blood, a TCR beta motif made up of fewer than ten highly homologous variants appeared to be characteristic.

With molecular barcodes, quantitative 5'-RACE was used to make the TCR beta libraries. TCRdb itself ran the 5' RACE reads through MiXCR, one entry per CDR3 protein. The table includes hundreds of thousands of distinct CDR3 sequences, about 13% detected once. Germline CDR1 reads MNHNS; CDR2 reads SASEGT. V shed 5 bases, J shed 2 bases, and the junction held 7 bases outside the gene matches. The CDR3 covers 15 residues. Concerning this clonotype: Its antigen is not identified.

Source material: blood, either unsorted or a sorted T cell fraction (not recorded which). This chain links TRBV6-1 with TRBJ2-3; 7 nucleotides agree with TRBD2. The TCR was taken from a male donor with ankylosing spondylitis. The CDR3 DNA is TGTGCCAGCAGTACGGGAGGATGGGACACAGATACGCAGTATTTT. Protein product: CASSTGGWDTDTQYF.